This T cell receptor beta chain was observed in a study of blood T cell repertoires in COVID-19. Study context: There were acute and convalescent COVID-19 samples, and they came from the United States, Italy and Spain.

Recruited during active infection, patients (from Seattle) were subsequently followed longitudinally. The method was immunoSEQ multiplex PCR; TCRdb's version includes in-frame clones alone and lacks a portion of them. Of a few hundred thousand clones listed, around 90% were seen once; the top ten hold about 1%. The CDR3 extends over 13 amino acids. V lost 6 bases and J lost 14, with 17 bases in between. Germline V CDR1 and CDR2: LGHDT, YNNKEL (reference sequence). The chain joins TRBV3-1 (or the pseudogene TRBV3-2) to TRBJ1-6; unclear D gene. This TCR was recovered from a woman between 35 and 50 years old with COVID-19, enrolled during active disease. The sequenced sample consisted of peripheral blood. CDR3 DNA: TGTGCCAGCAGACCACCGCAGAGTCAGGCCCTCCACTTT. It specifies CASRPPQSQALHF.